The sequence of this T cell receptor (beta chain) was determined in a study of identical twins. Study results and limitations: Beta out-of-frame sequences showed weaker excess sharing between twins. Zero-insertion findings could be partly confounded by invariant cells (MAIT and iNKT cells).

Addition of a universal primer site occurred through template switching, and cDNA carried unique molecular identifiers. TCRdb used MiXCR to reprocess the 5' RACE reads, holding one entry per CDR3 protein. The sample consists of about 220,000 distinct CDR3 sequences, 7.5% of them appearing once. Trimming cost V 6 bases and J 4 bases; bases outside gene matches: 8. The CDR3 totals 16 residues. Per the germline V gene, CDR1 is MNHNS and CDR2 is SASEGT. This clonotype was seen ten or more times. As yet, its antigen is unknown. This sample was shared with a second study, whose subject was yellow fever vaccine responses in identical twins.

The receptor was derived from a woman aged 18-30 years in good health. The genes are TRBV6-1 and TRBJ2-1, with TRBD2 matching over 11 bases. The sequencing sample was made of memory (CD45RO+) T cells sorted from blood. Here the CDR3 reads CASSGFLAGGYNEQFF. In DNA, the CDR3 is TGTGCCAGCAGCGGGTTCCTAGCGGGGGGTTACAATGAGCAGTTCTTC.